This passage covers 28 T cell receptor beta chains from one sample sequenced in a study of T cell responses to AZD1222 COVID-19 vaccine. Some clones are missing from TCRdb's copy, which holds only in-frame ones; the method was immunoSEQ multiplex PCR. The sample contains around 110,000 clones, over 75% of which appear only once. The sample was peripheral blood, taken on day 0 of AZD1222 vaccination. The receptors here all came from an adult in good health.

The gene calls are TRBV19 and TRBJ1-2; a possible D gene is TRBD1 (5 bases). Per the germline V gene, CDR1 is LNHDA and CDR2 is SQIVND (reference sequence). The V and J ends lost 5 bases and 5 bases respectively, with 12 bases between them. The CDR3 is made up of 13 amino acids. This CDR3 is CASSPPTEYGYTF. CDR3 bases: TGTGCCAGTAGTCCGCCGACAGAATATGGCTACACCTTC.

The V call is TRBV18, the J call TRBJ1-5; 11 bases fit TRBD1. V lost 3 bases to trimming and J lost 0 bases; unmatched junction nucleotides: 7. This CDR3 has 18 residues. CDR1 is KGHSH, CDR2 LQKENI, per germline. The chain's CDR3 is CASSPLGQGAVSNQPQHF. The CDR3 nucleotides read TGTGCCAGCTCACCTCTCGGACAGGGGGCGGTTAGCAATCAGCCCCAGCATTTT.

The gene calls are TRBV13 and TRBJ2-3; 9 bases are shared with TRBD2. Germline values: CDR1 PRHDT, CDR2 FYEKMQ (reference sequence). This CDR3 is built from 18 residues. V shed 4 bases, J shed 3 bases, and the junction held 14 bases outside the gene matches. CDR3 DNA sequence: TGTGCCAGCAGCTCAACCAAACTGGTAGCGGGAGAGACAGATACGCAGTATTTT. Protein product: CASSSTKLVAGETDTQYF.

The CDR3 DNA reads as TGCGCCAGCAGCCAAGATCAGCGGATCCGAATCTATGGCTACACCTTC. The encoded protein is CASSQDQRIRIYGYTF. The chain links TRBV4-1 to TRBJ1-2, with D unresolved. CDR1 and CDR2 from the germline V gene are MGHRA and YSYEKL. The CDR3 totals 16 residues. V was cut by 0 bases and J by 4 bases, with 15 bases left in between.

The rearrangement joins TRBV12-5 to TRBJ1-1, with D possibly matching TRBD1 (5 bases). The germline V and J ends were trimmed by 5 bases and 1 base, with 11 bases remaining between them. The V gene's germline CDR1 is LGHNT and CDR2 FRNRAP. This CDR3 comprises 14 residues. The CDR3 DNA reads as TGTGCTAGTGGTGTTGGGACCGAGAACACTGAAGCTTTCTTT. Protein: CASGVGTENTEAFF.

V and J are TRBV5-8 and TRBJ1-4, with D possibly matching TRBD1 (5 bases). The CDR3 is made up of 16 amino acids. Trimming removed 2 bases from V and 7 bases from J, with 18 bases in between. Germline V gives CDR1 SGHTS, CDR2 YDEGEE. For the CDR3, the DNA is TGTGCCAGCAGCTTAGGCGATACAGCGAGGGGTGAAAAACTGTTTTTT. Its translation is CASSLGDTARGEKLFF.

V gene TRBV5-6 combines with J gene TRBJ2-4; D unclear. In germline, CDR1 is SGHDT, CDR2 YYEEEE. Trimming took off 6 bases at V and 7 bases at J, with 11 bases between the two ends. This CDR3 contains 12 residues. The CDR3 loop reads CASTLGGNIQYF. CDR3 DNA sequence: TGTGCCAGCACTTTAGGTGGGAACATTCAGTACTTC.

The chain recombines TRBV28 with TRBJ2-7, with D tentatively TRBD1 or TRBD2 (5 bases each). The V and J ends lost 6 bases and 1 base respectively, with 10 bases between them. This CDR3 has 13 residues. Per germline, CDR1 MDHEN and CDR2 SYDVKM. DNA for the CDR3: TGTGCCAGCAGGCCCGGGGCTTCCTACGAGCAGTACTTC. It yields the protein CASRPGASYEQYF.

The chain has TRBV2 and TRBJ1-1, with no clear D. From germline, CDR1 is SNHLY and CDR2 FYNNEI. CDR3 length: 11 residues. Trimming pared 6 bases from V and 11 bases from J, leaving 13 bases between. CDR3 amino acids: CASSPADGAFF. The CDR3 bases are TGTGCCAGCAGCCCAGCTGATGGGGCTTTCTTT. The full variable domain, rest sourced from reference TRBV2 and TRBJ1-1, is EPEVTQTPSHQVTQMGQEVILRCVPISNHLYFYWYRQILGQKVEFLVSFYNNEISEKSEIFDDQFSVERPDGSNFTLKIRSTKLEDSAMYFCASSPADGAFFGQGTRLTVV.

This sequence joins TRBV6-5 and TRBJ2-3; D possibly corresponds to TRBD2 (6 bases). The CDR3 contains 15 residues. Trimming removed 0 bases from V and 4 bases from J, with 11 bases in between. Germline values: CDR1 MNHEY, CDR2 SVGAGI. In nucleotides, the CDR3 is TGTGCCAGCAGTTACTCGAACGGGAGAGCAGATACGCAGTATTTT. It specifies CASSYSNGRADTQYF.

This clone appeared a single time. V usage is TRBV19 and J usage is TRBJ1-5; 8 nucleotides line up with TRBD1. This CDR3 has 16 residues. J lost 6 bases, V lost 5 bases, and 12 bases had no gene match. Per germline, CDR1 LNHDA and CDR2 SQIVND (reference sequence). The CDR3 DNA sequence: TGTGCCAGTAGTCCACAAACAGGGGGACGGACTCAGCCCCAGCATTTT. As protein: CASSPQTGGRTQPQHF.

In nucleotides, the CDR3 is TGCGCCAGCAGCTTGGACGCTACCCCGGGACAGGGGGAGACCGGGGAGCTGTTTTTT. Its protein product is CASSLDATPGQGETGELFF. The rearrangement uses TRBV5-1 and TRBJ2-2; 11 bases line up with TRBD1. This CDR3 region has 19 residues. Germline assignment: CDR1 SGHRS and CDR2 YFSETQ. Losses at the gene ends were 0 bases for V and 5 bases for J; bases not matched to a gene: 12.

CDR3 coding DNA: TGTGCCAGCAGCCTGGAATTGGATTTTGGGGAACTGTTTTTT. Translated, it gives CASSLELDFGELFF. The V gene is TRBV5-6, the J gene TRBJ1-4, with D uncertain. The CDR3 loop spans 14 amino acids. Germline V gives CDR1 SGHDT, CDR2 YYEEEE. Trimming stripped 4 bases from V and 12 bases from J, with 19 bases between.

The rearrangement uses TRBV6-1 and TRBJ2-7; TRBD1 matches at 9 bases. V was pared by 4 bases and J by 4 bases, with 11 bases of the junction left unmatched. The germline V gene encodes CDR1 MNHNS and CDR2 SASEGT. There are 16 residues in the CDR3. DNA for the CDR3: TGTGCCAGCAGTGGGGGTCCGGGACAGGGTTTGTACGAGCAGTACTTC. Its translation is CASSGGPGQGLYEQYF.

V gene TRBV6-5 combines with J gene TRBJ1-2; weak D call: TRBD1 (5 bases). The CDR3 consists of 14 residues. V was pared by 2 bases and J by 6 bases, with 13 bases between. Germline CDR1 is MNHEY and CDR2 is SVGAGI. CDR3 in amino acids: CASSYGGEVDGYTF. CDR3 bases: TGTGCCAGCAGTTACGGGGGAGAGGTTGATGGCTACACCTTC.

The chain uses TRBV6-7 and TRBJ1-3; 9 bases agree with TRBD1. TRBV6-7 qualifies as an ORF whose function is uncertain. The J segment lost 5 bases and the V segment lost 0 bases, leaving 11 bases of the junction unmatched. The CDR3 contains 18 residues. This CDR3 is CASSYSTGQGAFRNTIYF. CDR3 in DNA: TGTGCCAGCAGTTACTCGACGGGACAGGGCGCTTTTAGAAACACCATATATTTT.

The chain is built from TRBV9 and TRBJ2-3; D is uncertain. Trimming took 0 bases from V and 4 from J, leaving 9 bases between them. CDR3 size: 14 residues. The germline V gene encodes CDR1 SGDLS and CDR2 YYNGEE. CDR3 in amino acids: CASSVEAASDTQYF. In DNA form, the CDR3 reads TGTGCCAGCAGCGTAGAGGCAGCCTCAGATACGCAGTATTTT.

V is TRBV9 and J is TRBJ2-7; perhaps TRBD1 as D (6 bases). CDR1 and CDR2 from the germline V gene are SGDLS and YYNGEE. V was trimmed by 3 bases and J by 3 bases, leaving 19 bases between them. This CDR3 has 16 residues. The CDR3 DNA reads TGTGCCAGCAGCGAGAGACAGGCCGCGAACTTCTACGAGCAGTACTTC. Its protein is CASSERQAANFYEQYF.

This chain links TRBV15 with TRBJ2-5; 8 bases map to TRBD2. CDR3 length: 15 residues. V lost 1 base and J lost 5; bases outside the gene matches: 6. Germline V gene data show CDR1 as LNHNV and CDR2 as YYDKDF (reference sequence). CDR3 nucleotide sequence: TGTGCCACCAGCAGAGTGCGGGGGGTTGGTGAGACCCAGTACTTC. It encodes CATSRVRGVGETQYF.

The rearrangement uses TRBV30 and TRBJ1-2, with 7 bases matching TRBD1. Looked up from germline, CDR1 is GTSNPN and CDR2 is SVGIG (reference sequence). J gave up 2 bases and V 3 bases, and 3 bases lay outside the gene matches. The CDR3 is made up of 13 amino acids. The CDR3 DNA is TGTGCCTGGAGGACAGGGAGGAACTATGGCTACACCTTC. Translated, it gives CAWRTGRNYGYTF. Using reference TRBV30 and TRBJ1-2 for the parts outside the CDR3, the full variable domain is SQTIHQWPATLVQPVGSPLSLECTVEGTSNPNLYWYRQAAGRGLQLLFYSVGIGQISSEVPQNLSASRPQDRQFILSSKKLLLSDSGFYLCAWRTGRNYGYTFGSGTRLTVV.

This chain links TRBV7-2 with TRBJ1-5; D gene unclear. V was pared by 1 base and J by 1 base, with 11 bases between. The CDR3 contains 16 residues. CDR1 SGHTA and CDR2 FQGNSA come from the germline V gene. CDR3 nucleotide sequence: TGTGCCAGCAGCTTAGTGGTGTCTCGGAGCAATCAGCCCCAGCATTTT. As protein: CASSLVVSRSNQPQHF.

In this sample, this clone turned up a few times. The chain combines TRBV5-1 with TRBJ2-1; 10 nucleotides align to TRBD2. CDR1 and CDR2 from the germline V gene are SGHRS and YFSETQ. The CDR3 consists of 18 residues. Unmatched junction bases numbered 15, after V lost 2 bases and J lost 7 bases. The CDR3 bases are TGCGCCAGCAGCTTTCTACCGGGACTAGCGTACGTGGGGAATGAGCAGTTCTTC. It encodes CASSFLPGLAYVGNEQFF.

The V and J genes are TRBV19 and TRBJ1-1; D unresolved. The CDR3 contains 13 residues. Germline CDR1 is LNHDA and CDR2 is SQIVND (reference sequence). Trimming removed 3 bases at V and 0 bases at J, with 5 bases between. The CDR3 here is CASSIYVNTEAFF. Here the CDR3 DNA reads TGTGCCAGTAGTATTTATGTGAACACTGAAGCTTTCTTT.

This chain uses TRBV6-5 with TRBJ1-6; no reliable D call. With 6 bases removed from V and 10 bases from J, the gap between germline ends came to 16 bases. Per the germline V gene, CDR1 is MNHEY and CDR2 is SVGAGI. The CDR3 sequence is 14 residues long. The DNA for the CDR3 is TGTGCCAGCAGCCCCACTGACCCCACGTCACCCCTCCACTTT. Translated, it gives CASSPTDPTSPLHF.

This chain connects TRBV27 to TRBJ1-1; 7 nucleotides match TRBD1. The CDR3 contains 14 residues. The germline V gene has CDR1 MNHEY and CDR2 SMNVEV (reference sequence). V gave up 5 bases and J gave up 3 bases; unmatched junction bases: 6. The CDR3 loop is CASSSRGTDTEAFF. The CDR3 DNA sequence: TGTGCCAGCAGTAGCAGGGGGACGGACACTGAAGCTTTCTTT.

The CDR3 loop reads CASSQDATSGTNTGELFF. The CDR3 region has the DNA TGTGCCAGCAGCCAAGATGCCACTAGCGGGACGAACACCGGGGAGCTGTTTTTT. This chain uses TRBV4-2 with TRBJ2-2; 10 bases are a match to TRBD2. This CDR3 spans 18 amino acids. V lost 0 bases and J lost 0; bases outside the gene matches: 4. Germline loops: CDR1 LGHNA, CDR2 YNFKEQ.

The genes are TRBV5-4 and TRBJ1-6; 7 bases are a match to TRBD1. The V gene's germline CDR1 is SGHNT and CDR2 YYREEE (reference sequence). The CDR3 is made up of 16 amino acids. V lost 2 bases to trimming and J lost 4 bases; unmatched junction nucleotides: 6. The CDR3 is CASSFQDRKYNSPLHF. The CDR3 DNA reads as TGTGCCAGCAGCTTTCAGGACAGGAAGTATAATTCACCCCTCCACTTT. Looking up the rest from reference TRBV5-4 and TRBJ1-6 gives the full variable domain: ETGVTQSPTHLIKTRGQQVTLRCSSQSGHNTVSWYQQALGQGPQFIFQYYREEENGRGNFPPRFSGLQFPNYSSELNVNALELDDSALYLCASSFQDRKYNSPLHFGNGTRLTVT.

The V call is TRBV28, the J call TRBJ1-2; TRBD1 agrees at 8 bases. V shed 1 base, J shed 3 bases, and the junction held 10 bases outside the gene matches. The CDR3 length is 17 residues. Per the germline V gene, CDR1 is MDHEN and CDR2 is SYDVKM. DNA for the CDR3: TGTGCCAGCAGTTTATTAGGCACAGGGGGGGGTTACTATGGCTACACCTTC. This translates into CASSLLGTGGGYYGYTF.